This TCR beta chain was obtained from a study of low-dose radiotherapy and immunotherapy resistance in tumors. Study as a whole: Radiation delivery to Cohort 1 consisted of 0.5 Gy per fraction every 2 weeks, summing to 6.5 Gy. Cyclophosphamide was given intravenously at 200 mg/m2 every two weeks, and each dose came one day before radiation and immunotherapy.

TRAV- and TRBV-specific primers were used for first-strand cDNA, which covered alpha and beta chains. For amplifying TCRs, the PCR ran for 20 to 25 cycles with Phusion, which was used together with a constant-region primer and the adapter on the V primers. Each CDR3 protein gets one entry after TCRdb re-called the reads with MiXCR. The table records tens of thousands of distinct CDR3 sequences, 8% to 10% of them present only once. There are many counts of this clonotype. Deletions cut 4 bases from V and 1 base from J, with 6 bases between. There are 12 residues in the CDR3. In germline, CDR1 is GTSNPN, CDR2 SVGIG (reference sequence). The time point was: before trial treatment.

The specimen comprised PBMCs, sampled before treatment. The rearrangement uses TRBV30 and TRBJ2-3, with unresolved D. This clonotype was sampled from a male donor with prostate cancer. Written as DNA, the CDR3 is TGTGCCTGGACTCCCGGCACAGATACGCAGTATTTT. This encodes CAWTPGTDTQYF.